The next 19 T cell receptor beta chains were all read from a single sample in a study of sequential checkpoint blockade in melanoma. Noted treatment: randomized to nivolumab then ipilimumab (arm A) or the reverse (arm B). Here immunoSEQ multiplex PCR was the method, and the copy in TCRdb shows in-frame clones only, minus some. Seen here are 35,000 to 45,000 clones, about 83% observed once, and the top ten hold 5.5%. The sequencing used CD8+ T cells sorted from blood (inferred from file names), collected from a patient given nivolumab and ipilimumab in sequence. The receptors come from a human donor with melanoma.

This chain links TRBV19 with TRBJ2-5; D is unclear. The CDR3 runs to 13 residues. Germline lookup yields CDR1 LNHDA and CDR2 SQIVND (reference sequence). V lost 6 bases and J lost 0, with 8 bases in between. CDR3 in amino acids: CASRPDNQETQYF. The CDR3 DNA reads TGTGCCAGTAGACCCGACAACCAAGAGACCCAGTACTTC.

CDR3 loop: CASSSVSGNTIYF. As DNA, the CDR3 is TGCGCCAGCAGCTCGGTTTCTGGAAACACCATATATTTT. This chain links TRBV5-1 with TRBJ1-3, with D unclear. The CDR3 runs to 13 residues. The germline V and J ends were trimmed by 3 bases and 1 base, with 5 bases remaining between them. The germline CDR1 and CDR2 sequences are SGHRS and YFSETQ.

This clone was observed a handful of times. This chain joins TRBV6-1 and TRBJ2-7; the match to TRBD1 covers 12 bases. This CDR3 spans 15 amino acids. V trimming: 3 bases; J trimming: 2 bases; junction bases outside the gene matches: 2. Germline assignment: CDR1 MNHNS and CDR2 SASEGT. The CDR3 DNA is TGTGCCAGCAGTGATGGGACAGGGGGCGCCTACGAGCAGTACTTC. Its translation is CASSDGTGGAYEQYF.

V is TRBV19 and J is TRBJ2-7, with a possible D match to TRBD2 (6 bases). The CDR3 extends over 15 amino acids. V was shortened by 1 base and J by 1 base, with 11 bases between the two germline ends. The germline gives CDR1 LNHDA, CDR2 SQIVND (reference sequence). CDR3: CASSIAAGRSYEQYF. The CDR3 DNA reads TGTGCCAGTAGTATAGCCGCAGGGAGGTCCTACGAGCAGTACTTC.

This sequence joins TRBV5-8 and TRBJ1-1, with 8 bases fitting TRBD1. V was clipped by 0 bases and J by 6 bases; unmatched bases: 7. Germline assignment: CDR1 SGHTS and CDR2 YDEGEE. CDR3 length equals 15 residues. The CDR3 region has the DNA TGTGCCAGCAGCTTGGCAGGGGGCGCTTTGGCTGAAGCTTTCTTT. This codes for CASSLAGGALAEAFF.

The CDR3 loop reads CASRGFQETQYF. The CDR3 bases are TGTGCCAGCAGGGGCTTCCAAGAGACCCAGTACTTC. The chain recombines TRBV7-9 with TRBJ2-5; D remains unclear. V lost 6 bases and J lost 1, with 6 bases in between. Germline CDR1 and CDR2: SEHNR and FQNEAQ (reference sequence). This CDR3 comprises 12 residues.

V and J are TRBV19 and TRBJ2-3, with TRBD1 identical over 9 bases. J gave up 5 bases and V 3 bases, and 6 bases lay outside the gene matches. Germline V gene sequence: CDR1 LNHDA, CDR2 SQIVND (reference sequence). This CDR3 has 15 residues. Here the CDR3 DNA reads TGTGCCAGTAGTATGACGCGACAGGGGGAAGATACGCAGTATTTT. Amino acids: CASSMTRQGEDTQYF.

CDR3 nucleotides: TGTGCCAGCAGCTGGGAGGGGATCCACGAGCAGTACTTC. Translated: CASSWEGIHEQYF. The rearrangement joins TRBV7-9 to TRBJ2-7; TRBD2 aligns across 7 bases. Germline-derived CDR1 and CDR2 are SEHNR and FQNEAQ (reference sequence). This CDR3 comprises 13 residues. Trimming removed 4 bases from V and 5 bases from J; junction bases left unmatched: 5.

For this clone: The germline gene is not matched at one end of the junction; a read error may be the cause. The gene calls are TRBV7-7 and TRBJ2-2; 13 nucleotides line up with TRBD2. This CDR3 spans 20 amino acids. Germline CDR1 and CDR2: SSHAT and FNYEAQ (reference sequence). The CDR3 reads CASSLHPLSGLAGDTGELFF. CDR3 coding DNA: TGTGCTAGCAGCTTACATCCCCTATCCGGACTAGCGGGGGACACCGGGGAGCTGTTTTTT.

The chain is built from TRBV6-1 and TRBJ2-1; weak D call: TRBD1 (5 bases). The V gene's germline CDR1 is MNHNS and CDR2 SASEGT. The length of the CDR3 is 17 residues. V was pared by 2 bases and J by 0 bases, with 14 bases between. The CDR3 reads CASSELGHLRSYNEQFF. CDR3 DNA: TGTGCCAGCAGTGAATTGGGGCACCTACGCTCCTACAATGAGCAGTTCTTC.

The V call is TRBV5-1, the J call TRBJ1-1, with 8 bases that match TRBD1. The J segment lost 4 bases and the V segment lost 3 bases, leaving 14 bases of the junction unmatched. Germline CDR1 is SGHRS and CDR2 is YFSETQ. This CDR3 is built from 17 residues. In nucleotides, the CDR3 is TGCGCCAGCAGCTCTTCACGGCAGGGGGCGTGGGGCACTGAAGCTTTCTTT. This sequence encodes CASSSSRQGAWGTEAFF. The full variable domain, completed using reference TRBV5-1 and TRBJ1-1, is KAGVTQTPRYLIKTRGQQVTLSCSPISGHRSVSWYQQTPGQGLQFLFEYFSETQRNKGNFPGRFSGRQFSNSRSEMNVSTLELGDSALYLCASSSSRQGAWGTEAFFGQGTRLTVV.

The gene calls are TRBV4-1 and TRBJ2-7; 12 nucleotides line up with TRBD1. Trimming cost V 4 bases and J 5 bases; bases outside gene matches: 12. The CDR3 is 17 amino acids. Germline CDR1 reads MGHRA; CDR2 reads YSYEKL. CDR3 DNA sequence: TGCGCCAGCAGCCCTCAAGGCAGGGGACAGGGGGCCAACGAGCAGTACTTC. This encodes CASSPQGRGQGANEQYF.

The rearrangement joins TRBV27 to TRBJ2-2; weak D call: TRBD2 (6 bases). The CDR3 consists of 16 residues. Germline lookup yields CDR1 MNHEY and CDR2 SMNVEV (reference sequence). Trimming shortened V by 0 bases and J by 4 bases, and 12 bases separated the two germline ends. As DNA, the CDR3 is TGTGCCAGCAGTTTATCCGGGAGCTTCCCCACCGGGGAGCTGTTTTTT. This sequence encodes CASSLSGSFPTGELFF.

This chain uses TRBV27 with TRBJ2-2; D possibly corresponds to TRBD2 (5 bases). Germline loops: CDR1 MNHEY, CDR2 SMNVEV (reference sequence). CDR3 size: 14 residues. V lost 3 bases and J lost 6, with 11 bases in between. CDR3 nucleotide sequence: TGTGCCAGCAGTTTTGTTTCGGGGTCCGGGGAGCTGTTTTTT. This translates into CASSFVSGSGELFF.

The gene calls are TRBV9 and TRBJ2-2, with 10 bases fitting TRBD2. Germline V gene sequence: CDR1 SGDLS, CDR2 YYNGEE. The CDR3 contains 15 residues. V dropped 4 bases and J dropped 5; count of bases not matched to a gene: 5. The CDR3: CASSLASGGTGELFF. The CDR3 nucleotides are TGTGCCAGCAGCCTGGCTAGCGGGGGAACCGGGGAGCTGTTTTTT.

This clone was observed a single time. J is TRBJ2-5 and V is TRBV27; D unclear. V lost 4 bases to trimming and J lost 5 bases, with 14 bases between them. The CDR3 contains 14 residues. Germline V lookup: CDR1 MNHEY, CDR2 SMNVEV (reference sequence). CDR3 in DNA: TGTGCCAGCAGTTCCTCAGTGGGCCGGGAGACCCAGTACTTC. Protein: CASSSSVGRETQYF.

This chain joins TRBV29-1 and TRBJ2-1; D is unclear. Germline CDR1 and CDR2: SQVTM and ANQGSEA. V was shortened by 4 bases and J by 6 bases, with 4 bases between the two germline ends. CDR3 length: 10 residues. This CDR3 is CSVVLNEQFF. In DNA form, the CDR3 reads TGCAGCGTTGTCCTCAATGAGCAGTTCTTC.

V usage is TRBV13 and J usage is TRBJ2-1, with D maybe TRBD2 (7 bases). Germline CDR1 and CDR2: PRHDT and FYEKMQ (reference sequence). This CDR3 is built from 17 residues. V gave up 4 bases and J gave up 5 bases, with 21 bases separating them. The CDR3 loop reads CASSSEGGGREHNEQFF. The CDR3 DNA is TGTGCCAGCAGCTCAGAGGGGGGAGGGCGGGAGCACAATGAGCAGTTCTTC.

The V call is TRBV13, the J call TRBJ2-4, with 10 nucleotides matching TRBD1. V was pared by 6 bases and J by 0 bases, with 2 bases of the junction left unmatched. The CDR3 totals 15 residues. CDR1 and CDR2 from the germline V gene are PRHDT and FYEKMQ (reference sequence). The CDR3, as DNA: TGTGCCAGCAGGACAGGGGGCTCAGCCAAAAACATTCAGTACTTC. This gives the protein CASRTGGSAKNIQYF.